The 2 T cell receptor beta chains below were found in one sample sequenced in a study of blood T cell repertoires in COVID-19. Libraries were prepared by immunoSEQ multiplex PCR; TCRdb keeps only in-frame clonotypes and omits some of them. In the table there are 40,000 to 45,000 clones, about 88% of which are singletons. Sequencing was carried out using peripheral blood. The receptors come from a human donor in a cohort sampled during active COVID-19.

The V call is TRBV5-8, the J call TRBJ2-7; 8 bases align to TRBD2. CDR3 length: 15 amino acids. With V trimmed by 5 bases and J by 9 bases, 16 bases remained unmatched. Germline CDR1 and CDR2: SGHTS and YDEGEE. Here the CDR3 DNA reads TGTGCCAGCAGTCGGGGGGGTAGGGCCAAAGAAGTGCAGTACTTC. As protein: CASSRGGRAKEVQYF. Full variable domain (outside the CDR3, taken from reference TRBV5-8 and TRBJ2-7): EAGVTQSPTHLIKTRGQQATLRCSPISGHTSVYWYQQALGLGLQFLLWYDEGEERNRGNFPPRFSGRQFPNYSSELNVNALELEDSALYLCASSRGGRAKEVQYFGPGTRLTVT.

The gene calls are TRBV27 and TRBJ2-1; 7 bases fit TRBD2. Unmatched junction bases numbered 9, after V lost 5 bases and J lost 8 bases. This CDR3 region has 14 residues. Germline values: CDR1 MNHEY, CDR2 SMNVEV (reference sequence). CDR3 in amino acids: CASSPGRGRDEQFF. The CDR3 DNA follows: TGTGCCAGCAGTCCCGGACGAGGGAGGGATGAGCAGTTCTTC.